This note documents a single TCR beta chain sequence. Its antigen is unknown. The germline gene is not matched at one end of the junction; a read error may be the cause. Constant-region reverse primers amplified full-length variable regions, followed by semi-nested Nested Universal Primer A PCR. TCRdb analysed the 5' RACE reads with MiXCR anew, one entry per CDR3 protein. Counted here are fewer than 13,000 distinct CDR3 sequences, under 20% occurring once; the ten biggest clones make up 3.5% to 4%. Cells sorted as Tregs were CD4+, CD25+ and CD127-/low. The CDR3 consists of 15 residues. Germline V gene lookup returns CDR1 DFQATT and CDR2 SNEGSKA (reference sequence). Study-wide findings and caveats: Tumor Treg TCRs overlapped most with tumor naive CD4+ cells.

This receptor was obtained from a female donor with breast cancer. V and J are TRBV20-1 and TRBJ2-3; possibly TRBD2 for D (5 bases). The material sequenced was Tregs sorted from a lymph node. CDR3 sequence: CSADGIPSDPDTQCF. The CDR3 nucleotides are TGCAGTGCTGACGGGATCCCATCAGACCCAGATACGCAGTGTTTT.